Below are 12 T cell receptor beta chains sequenced from a single sample in a study of blood T cell repertoires in COVID-19. Measured with immunoSEQ multiplex PCR; TCRdb has only the in-frame clones, and not every one. The sample consists of around 220,000 clones, 82% of them appearing once. The sample taken for sequencing was peripheral blood. Receptors were obtained from an elderly woman with active or convalescent COVID-19.

V gene TRBV20-1 combines with J gene TRBJ2-1, with 8 bases identical to TRBD2. J was trimmed by 2 bases and V by 3 bases; bases with no gene match: 9. The CDR3 length is 16 residues. Germline assignment: CDR1 DFQATT and CDR2 SNEGSKA (reference sequence). The DNA of the CDR3 is TGCAGTGCTAGTCCCGGGGGGGCCGGCACCTACAATGAGCAGTTCTTC. It yields the protein CSASPGGAGTYNEQFF.

The DNA for the CDR3 is TGTGCTCCGGCGGGGGGCTACACCTTC. Residues: CAPAGGYTF. J is TRBJ1-2 and V is TRBV5-8, with D hard to call. The germline V gene encodes CDR1 SGHTS and CDR2 YDEGEE. The CDR3 consists of 9 residues.

The chain joins TRBV7-2 to TRBJ2-2; no firm D call. This CDR3 region has 14 residues. Germline values: CDR1 SGHTA, CDR2 FQGNSA. The V and J ends lost 0 bases and 1 base respectively, with 3 bases between them. The CDR3 DNA reads TGTGCCAGCAGCTTAGCACTGAACACCGGGGAGCTGTTTTTT. Translated, it gives CASSLALNTGELFF.

The chain recombines TRBV6-5 with TRBJ2-7, with D possibly matching TRBD1 (6 bases). V gave up 10 bases and J gave up 3 bases, with 16 bases separating them. The CDR3 totals 13 residues. Looked up from germline, CDR1 is MNHEY and CDR2 is SVGAGI. The CDR3 loop reads CATKPPQGYEQYF. In DNA form, the CDR3 reads TGTGCCACCAAACCCCCACAGGGCTACGAGCAGTACTTC.

The genes are TRBV18 and TRBJ2-1, with D unresolved. Germline CDR1 and CDR2: KGHSH and LQKENI. This CDR3 is built from 13 residues. V was shortened by 2 bases and J by 3 bases, with 5 bases between the two germline ends. CDR3 nucleotide sequence: TGTGCCAGCTCACCAAACTACTACAATGAGCAGTTCTTC. It is translated as CASSPNYYNEQFF.

This clone has only one observation. The chain recombines TRBV20-1 with TRBJ1-1; tentative D call: TRBD1 (5 bases). Germline V gene lookup returns CDR1 DFQATT and CDR2 SNEGSKA (reference sequence). The CDR3 is made up of 11 amino acids. This CDR3 is CTFVGGGEAFF. Written as DNA, the CDR3 is TGCACTTTCGTTGGGGGAGGTGAAGCTTTCTTT.

The chain carries TRBV18 and TRBJ1-1; D might be TRBD1 (5 bases). Per germline, CDR1 KGHSH and CDR2 LQKENI. Trimming removed 3 bases from V and 8 bases from J, with 7 bases in between. This CDR3 comprises 11 residues. The CDR3 loop reads CASSPSGEAFF. In DNA form, the CDR3 reads TGTGCCAGCTCACCTTCAGGGGAAGCTTTCTTT.

The V call is TRBV18, the J call TRBJ1-5; possibly TRBD1 for D (5 bases). With 5 bases removed from V and 5 bases from J, the gap between germline ends came to 13 bases. CDR1 and CDR2 (germline): KGHSH, LQKENI. The CDR3 runs to 14 residues. CDR3 in amino acids: CASSRVGGDQPQHF. In DNA form, the CDR3 reads TGTGCCAGCTCAAGAGTCGGGGGGGATCAGCCCCAGCATTTT.

The chain employs TRBV7-9 and TRBJ2-1; a weak D match, TRBD2 (6 bases). Germline values: CDR1 SEHNR, CDR2 FQNEAQ (reference sequence). Trimming removed 5 bases from V and 10 bases from J, with 18 bases in between. This CDR3 has 14 residues. In nucleotides, the CDR3 is TGTGCCAGCAGCACCAGACTAGAGAGGCGCGAGCAGTTCTTC. Protein product: CASSTRLERREQFF.

This rearrangement joins TRBV18 to TRBJ1-2, with D perhaps TRBD1 (6 bases). The CDR3 totals 14 residues. Trimming stripped 6 bases from V and 7 bases from J, with 18 bases between. CDR1 and CDR2 from the germline V gene are KGHSH and LQKENI. The CDR3 region has the DNA TGTGCCAGCTCCACCGGACCACAGGGACGTGGCTACACCTTC. This sequence encodes CASSTGPQGRGYTF.

The chain links TRBV28 to TRBJ1-2; 7 bases are shared with TRBD1. CDR1 and CDR2 (germline): MDHEN, SYDVKM. V was clipped by 5 bases and J by 6 bases; unmatched bases: 3. This CDR3 spans 12 amino acids. CDR3 loop: CASSPGTDGYTF. In DNA form, the CDR3 reads TGTGCCAGCAGTCCCGGGACAGATGGCTACACCTTC.

This chain joins TRBV11-2 and TRBJ2-1; 12 bases fit TRBD2. The V gene's germline CDR1 is SGHAT and CDR2 FQNNGV. The CDR3 has 17 residues. V was pared by 2 bases and J by 4 bases, with 6 bases of the junction left unmatched. CDR3 residues: CASSLSASGRDYNEQFF. The CDR3, as DNA: TGTGCCAGCAGCTTAAGCGCTAGCGGGAGGGATTACAATGAGCAGTTCTTC.